Listed here are 19 T cell receptor beta chains from one sample, sequenced in a study of response to subunit inactivated influenza vaccine (dated by TCRdb to the late 2010s). Libraries were built with RT-PCR. Sequencing was performed on an Illumina HiSeq 2500. Clones were called with MiXCR by TCRdb after fastp trimmed the public reads at Q25, and only in-frame beta chains were retained. Identical CDR3 protein sequences are pooled into one entry, listed with their most common genes and DNA. For this sample there are 500,000 to 550,000 distinct CDR3 sequences; approximately 7.7% appear just once. Of the sample, under 15% is held by the ten largest clones. Here the sequenced sample was PBMCs from blood, taken 23 to 25 months after vaccination. All receptors derive from a man aged 50 to 69 who received an inactivated influenza vaccine. Donor details come from another sample of the same person, matched by shared clones.

The chain couples TRBV6-1 to TRBJ1-6; D may be TRBD1 (5 bases). CDR1 and CDR2 (germline): MNHNS, SASEGT. Trimming took off 7 bases at V and 0 bases at J, with 16 bases between the two ends. The CDR3 is 17 residues long. This CDR3 reads CASTRDVSSSYNSPLHF. The CDR3 region has the DNA TGTGCCAGCACAAGGGACGTTTCAAGCTCCTATAATTCACCCCTCCACTTT.

The rearrangement joins TRBV5-1 to TRBJ2-7; the D gene is possibly TRBD2 (6 bases). CDR1 is SGHRS, CDR2 YFSETQ, per germline. The V end lost 3 bases, the J end lost 5 bases, and 21 bases lay between the germline ends. This CDR3 contains 16 residues. The DNA of the CDR3 is TGCGCCAGCAGCTCTAGGGACTCCCAACGATGGGACGAGCAGTACTTC. It yields the protein CASSSRDSQRWDEQYF.

The CDR3 DNA reads TGTGCCAGCAGCTTAGAGGCAGGGGAAAGGGCAGATACGCAGTATTTT. This codes for CASSLEAGERADTQYF. V and J are TRBV7-6 and TRBJ2-3; D is possibly TRBD1 (6 bases). This CDR3 contains 16 residues. V gave up 1 base and J gave up 4 bases, with 15 bases separating them. Germline V gives CDR1 SGHVS, CDR2 FNYEAQ.

This clonotype was seen many times. V and J are TRBV27 and TRBJ2-5; the D gene is possibly TRBD2 (7 bases). Germline lookup yields CDR1 MNHEY and CDR2 SMNVEV (reference sequence). The V end lost 7 bases, the J end lost 1 base, and 16 bases lay between the germline ends. This CDR3 is 15 amino acids long. The CDR3 spells CASNGMGGPQETQYF. CDR3 DNA sequence: TGTGCCAGCAATGGGATGGGGGGGCCCCAAGAGACCCAGTACTTC.

This chain uses TRBV5-1 with TRBJ2-1; D gene ambiguous. Trimming took off 3 bases at V and 12 bases at J, with 16 bases between the two ends. This CDR3 is 13 amino acids long. Germline-derived CDR1 and CDR2 are SGHRS and YFSETQ. This CDR3 reads CASSSTESRWQFF. The CDR3 DNA reads as TGCGCCAGCAGCTCGACGGAGTCTCGATGGCAGTTCTTC.

The CDR3 coding sequence is TGTGCCAGCAGCTCCAACAGGGGGCTTGAAAAACTGTTTTTT. Translated: CASSSNRGLEKLFF. The chain has TRBV7-9 and TRBJ1-4; 9 nucleotides align to TRBD1. V was clipped by 4 bases and J by 7 bases; unmatched bases: 4. Germline V gene data show CDR1 as SEHNR and CDR2 as FQNEAQ (reference sequence). This CDR3 is 14 amino acids long.

This clonotype was counted a few times. J is TRBJ1-1 and V is TRBV20-1, with D perhaps matching TRBD1 (5 bases). This CDR3 is built from 14 residues. The germline CDR1 and CDR2 sequences are DFQATT and SNEGSKA (reference sequence). V gave up 7 bases and J gave up 7 bases, with 22 bases separating them. CDR3 DNA: TGCAGTGTGACAAACTCGGGGCCGAAGGGTGAAGCTTTCTTT. Translation: CSVTNSGPKGEAFF.

The chain joins TRBV27 to TRBJ1-6; 9 positions match TRBD1. The trim removed 6 bases at V and 9 bases at J, leaving 3 bases unmatched. Germline values: CDR1 MNHEY, CDR2 SMNVEV (reference sequence). The CDR3 spans 13 residues. This chain's CDR3 is CASSRDRVSPLHF. In DNA, the CDR3 is TGTGCCAGCAGCCGGGACAGGGTTTCACCCCTCCACTTT.

This clonotype was counted between two and nine times. The chain links TRBV6-2 or TRBV6-3 to TRBJ2-3; no firm D call. V was pared by 6 bases and J by 6 bases, with 16 bases between. Per the germline V gene, CDR1 is MNHEY and CDR2 is SVGEGT. The CDR3 is 14 amino acids. The CDR3 is CASSPLILRDTQYF. CDR3 nucleotide sequence: TGTGCCAGCAGCCCGCTCATCCTGAGGGATACGCAGTATTTT.

Notes on this clonotype: A read error may explain this, as a much larger clone is one base away. V usage is TRBV20-1 and J usage is TRBJ2-3, with a weak D call TRBD2 (6 bases). CDR1 DFQATT and CDR2 SNEGSKA come from the germline V gene (reference sequence). This CDR3 has 16 amino acids. CDR3 nucleotides: TGCTGTGCCGCCTTCCTGCGGGACTCTAGCACAGATACGCAGTATTTT. Translation gives CCAAFLRDSSTDTQYF.

Many counts were recorded for this clonotype. CDR3 amino acids: CASIAGLAGYEQYF. Written as DNA, the CDR3 is TGTGCCAGCATAGCGGGACTAGCGGGCTACGAGCAGTACTTC. The chain combines TRBV6-1 with TRBJ2-7, with 12 bases fitting TRBD2. J was trimmed by 3 bases and V by 7 bases; bases with no gene match: 4. The length of the CDR3 is 14 residues. Germline V gene lookup returns CDR1 MNHNS and CDR2 SASEGT.

The V call is TRBV7-9, the J call TRBJ2-7; D is possibly TRBD2 (5 bases). This CDR3 has 14 residues. Trimming left V 4 bases short and J 1 base short, with 11 bases between. From germline, CDR1 is SEHNR and CDR2 FQNEAQ (reference sequence). As DNA, the CDR3 is TGTGCCAGCAGCTCAGCGGTAGCGTCCTACGAGCAGTACTTC. The encoded protein is CASSSAVASYEQYF.

This clonotype turned up a few times. The V gene is TRBV20-1, the J gene TRBJ1-1, with TRBD1 identical over 7 bases. Per the germline V gene, CDR1 is DFQATT and CDR2 is SNEGSKA (reference sequence). Trimming cost V 6 bases and J 5 bases; bases outside gene matches: 6. This CDR3 spans 12 amino acids. CDR3 residues: CSASNRGTEAFF. The CDR3 DNA reads TGCAGTGCCTCGAACAGGGGTACTGAAGCTTTCTTT.

DNA for the CDR3: TGCAGCGTCGCCCGGGACAGCGGCATCCCAAATACGCAGTATTTT. It translates to CSVARDSGIPNTQYF. The V call is TRBV29-1, the J call TRBJ2-3, with 7 bases that match TRBD1. The ends lost 6 bases at V and 7 bases at J; junction bases unmatched: 16. Germline V lookup: CDR1 SQVTM, CDR2 ANQGSEA. CDR3 length: 15 amino acids.

This clonotype was seen a handful of times. J is TRBJ1-1 and V is TRBV4-3, with no clear D. V lost 0 bases to trimming and J lost 5 bases, with 7 bases between them. In germline, CDR1 is LGHNA, CDR2 YSLEER. The CDR3 has 13 amino acids. The CDR3 DNA is TGCGCCAGCAGCCAAGATTTGTTTACTGAAGCTTTCTTT. Protein sequence: CASSQDLFTEAFF.

This clonotype was found a few times. The V call is TRBV7-3, the J call TRBJ2-2, with D possibly TRBD1 on 6 matching bases. Trimming shortened V by 6 bases and J by 2 bases, and 10 bases separated the two germline ends. The CDR3 runs to 14 residues. Germline V gives CDR1 SGHTA, CDR2 FQGTGA. In DNA form, the CDR3 reads TGTGCCAGCAGAGGGGACATCAACACCGGGGAGCTGTTTTTT. Translated, it gives CASRGDINTGELFF.

This clonotype was seen more than once but under ten times. V is TRBV5-1 and J is TRBJ1-1; the D is unclear. Germline lookup yields CDR1 SGHRS and CDR2 YFSETQ. Trimming pared 0 bases from V and 1 base from J, leaving 22 bases between. The CDR3 is 19 residues long. This CDR3 reads CASSLGYLPEGFWNTEAFF. CDR3 nucleotides: TGCGCCAGCAGCTTGGGATACTTGCCGGAGGGCTTTTGGAACACTGAAGCTTTCTTT.

The chain has TRBV13 and TRBJ2-4; D might be TRBD1 or TRBD2, each matching 6 bases. Trimming removed 3 bases from V and 5 bases from J, with 17 bases in between. The CDR3 has 16 residues. Germline values: CDR1 PRHDT, CDR2 FYEKMQ (reference sequence). The CDR3 DNA sequence: TGTGCCAGCAGCTTGCGGGCCACAGGGAGGCAAAACATTCAGTACTTC. Translated: CASSLRATGRQNIQYF. Based on the CDR3 plus reference TRBV13 and TRBJ2-4, the full variable domain is AAGVIQSPRHLIKEKRETATLKCYPIPRHDTVYWYQQGPGQDPQFLISFYEKMQSDKGSIPDRFSAQQFSDYHSELNMSSLELGDSALYFCASSLRATGRQNIQYFGAGTRLSVL.

The sample holds many counts of this clonotype. The rearrangement links TRBV5-1 to TRBJ2-1, with D possibly being TRBD1 (6 bases). V dropped 4 bases and J dropped 5 bases, with 13 bases sitting between them. The length of the CDR3 is 14 residues. CDR1 and CDR2 (germline): SGHRS, YFSETQ. Here the CDR3 reads CASSPDAGDNEQFF. DNA for the CDR3: TGCGCCAGCAGCCCGGACGCAGGGGACAATGAGCAGTTCTTC.